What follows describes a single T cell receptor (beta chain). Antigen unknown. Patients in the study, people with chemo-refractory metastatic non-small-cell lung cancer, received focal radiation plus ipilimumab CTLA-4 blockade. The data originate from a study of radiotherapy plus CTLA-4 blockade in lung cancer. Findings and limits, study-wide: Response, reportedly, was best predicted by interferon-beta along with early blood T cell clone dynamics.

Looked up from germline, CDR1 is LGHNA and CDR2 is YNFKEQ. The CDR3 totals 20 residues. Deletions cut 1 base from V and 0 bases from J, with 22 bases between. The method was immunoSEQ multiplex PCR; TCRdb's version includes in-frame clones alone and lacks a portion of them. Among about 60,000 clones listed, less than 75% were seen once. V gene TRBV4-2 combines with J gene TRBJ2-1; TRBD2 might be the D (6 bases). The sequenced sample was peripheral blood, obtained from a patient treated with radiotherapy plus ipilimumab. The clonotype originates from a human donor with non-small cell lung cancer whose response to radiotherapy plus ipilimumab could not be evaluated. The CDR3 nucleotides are TGTGCCAGCAGCCAAGCGGGGGTAGCTAGCGAAAACAGCTCCTACAATGAGCAGTTCTTC. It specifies CASSQAGVASENSSYNEQFF.